What follows are 5 T cell receptor beta chains derived from one specimen sequenced in a study of CD8 T cells in ankylosing spondylitis. TCRdb reprocessed the 5' RACE reads via MiXCR and lists one record per CDR3 protein. There are 500,000 to 550,000 distinct CDR3 sequences in the sample; about 13% occur only once, and under 7.5% lies in the top ten. For these TCRs, the target antigens are not known. General study points: There was a TCR beta motif, made of several highly homologous variants, that appeared characteristic of ankylosing spondylitis blood.

Sequenced input: blood, either unsorted or a sorted T cell fraction (not recorded which). The receptors were sampled from a male donor with ankylosing spondylitis.

Only a few counts were recorded for this clonotype. The chain is built from TRBV15 and TRBJ1-5, with D perhaps TRBD1 (5 bases). Germline CDR1 LNHNV, CDR2 YYDKDF (reference sequence). The length of the CDR3 is 13 residues. Deletions cut 3 bases from V and 3 bases from J, with 6 bases between. The CDR3: CATSRDNNQPQHF. In nucleotides, the CDR3 is TGTGCCACCAGCAGGGACAACAATCAGCCCCAGCATTTT.

This chain joins TRBV6-1 and TRBJ2-7; D unclear. This CDR3 comprises 14 residues. CDR1 is MNHNS, CDR2 SASEGT, per germline. Trimming took 3 bases from V and 3 from J, leaving 12 bases between them. The CDR3 DNA follows: TGTGCCAGCAGTGACCCCGCTAAGAACTACGAGCAGTACTTC. This sequence encodes CASSDPAKNYEQYF.

V usage is TRBV12-3 or TRBV12-4 and J usage is TRBJ1-1; D is unclear. Trimming left V 3 bases short and J 1 base short, with 9 bases between. CDR3 length: 14 residues. As DNA, the CDR3 is TGTGCCAGCAGTTTCAAGGGATCGAACACTGAAGCTTTCTTT. It encodes CASSFKGSNTEAFF.

This clonotype occurred a few times. The chain links TRBV3-1 to TRBJ2-6; TRBD1 is a possible D gene (6 bases). Per the germline V gene, CDR1 is LGHDT and CDR2 is YNNKEL (reference sequence). The CDR3 runs 17 residues. V gave up 5 bases and J gave up 0 bases, with 14 bases separating them. The CDR3 nucleotides are TGTGCCAGCAGCTATCGGACAGTCTTCTCTGGGGCCAACGTCCTGACTTTC. Amino acid sequence: CASSYRTVFSGANVLTF.

This clonotype was observed a few times. Relative to the germline gene, one junction end is altered; a read error may explain this. The V gene is TRBV7-9, the J gene TRBJ1-4; D is unclear. The CDR3 loop spans 13 amino acids. Germline V gene sequence: CDR1 SEHNR, CDR2 FQNEAQ (reference sequence). The CDR3 loop reads CASSRIPNGKLFF. CDR3 DNA sequence: TGTGCCAGCAGCCGCATCCCGAATGGAAAACTGTTTTTT.